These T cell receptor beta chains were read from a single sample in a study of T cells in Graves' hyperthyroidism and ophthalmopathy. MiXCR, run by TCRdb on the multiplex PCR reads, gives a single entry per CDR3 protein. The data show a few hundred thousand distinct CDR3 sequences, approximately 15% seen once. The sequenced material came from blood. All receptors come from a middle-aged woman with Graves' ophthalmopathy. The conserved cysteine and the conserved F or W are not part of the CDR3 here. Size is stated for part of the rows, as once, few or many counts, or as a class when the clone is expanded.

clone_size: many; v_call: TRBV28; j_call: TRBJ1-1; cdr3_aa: ASIDSRNTEAF
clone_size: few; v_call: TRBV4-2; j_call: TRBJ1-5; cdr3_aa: ASSQEQGNQPQH
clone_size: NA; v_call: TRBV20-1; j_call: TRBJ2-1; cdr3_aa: SARLGSASNNEQF
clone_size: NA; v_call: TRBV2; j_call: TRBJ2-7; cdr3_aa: ASSRGTVGYEQY
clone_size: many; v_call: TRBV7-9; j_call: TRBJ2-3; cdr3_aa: ASSLKDTQY
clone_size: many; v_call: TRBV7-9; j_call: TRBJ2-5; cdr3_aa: ASSAARGLNWETQY
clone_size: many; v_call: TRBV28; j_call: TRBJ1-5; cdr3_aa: ASSLLGSNQPQH
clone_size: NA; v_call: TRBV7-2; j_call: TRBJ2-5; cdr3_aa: ASSLGGRYEETQY
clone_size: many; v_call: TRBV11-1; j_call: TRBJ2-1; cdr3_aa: ASSLVQGGNEQF
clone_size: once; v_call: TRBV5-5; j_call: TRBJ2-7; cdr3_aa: ASSIGQLDDYEQY
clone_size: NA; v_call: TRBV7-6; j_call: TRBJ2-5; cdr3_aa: ASSSFSGLQETQY
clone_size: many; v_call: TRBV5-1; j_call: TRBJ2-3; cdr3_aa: ASTRGTPLRDTQY
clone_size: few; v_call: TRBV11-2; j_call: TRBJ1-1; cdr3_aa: ASTLGYDRVGNTEAF
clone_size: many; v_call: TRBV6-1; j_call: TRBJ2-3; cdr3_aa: ASSPSGWGASADTQY
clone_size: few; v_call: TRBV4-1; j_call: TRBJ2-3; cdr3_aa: ASSQTPTDTQY
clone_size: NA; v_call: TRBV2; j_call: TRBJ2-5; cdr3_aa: ASSAQGVGRETQY
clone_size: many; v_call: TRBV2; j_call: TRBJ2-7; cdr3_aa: ASSEGTGLAYEQY
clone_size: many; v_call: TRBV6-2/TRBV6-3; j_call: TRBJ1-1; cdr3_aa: ASSYSQGFYTEAF
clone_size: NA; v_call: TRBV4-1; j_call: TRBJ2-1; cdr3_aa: ASSLDGDYNEQF
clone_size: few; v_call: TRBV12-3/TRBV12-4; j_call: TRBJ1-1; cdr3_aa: ASSDPGQVNTEAF
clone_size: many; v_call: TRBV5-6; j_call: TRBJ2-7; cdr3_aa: ASTGVAEQY
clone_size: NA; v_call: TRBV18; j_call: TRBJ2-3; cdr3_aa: ASSTRGFTDTRY
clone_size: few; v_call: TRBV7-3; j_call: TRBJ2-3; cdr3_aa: ASSLTGQGRDTQY
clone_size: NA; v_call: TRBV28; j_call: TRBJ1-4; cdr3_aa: ASSSTMGEKLF
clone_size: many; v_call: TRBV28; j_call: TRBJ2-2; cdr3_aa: ASRNGGANTGELF
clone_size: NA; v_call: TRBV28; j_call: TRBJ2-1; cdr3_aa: ASSSHLGQREGDNEQF
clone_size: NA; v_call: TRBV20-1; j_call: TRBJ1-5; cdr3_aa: SARPLGLGNLSNQPQH
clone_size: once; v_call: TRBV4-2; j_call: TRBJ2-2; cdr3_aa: ASSQERGDTGELF